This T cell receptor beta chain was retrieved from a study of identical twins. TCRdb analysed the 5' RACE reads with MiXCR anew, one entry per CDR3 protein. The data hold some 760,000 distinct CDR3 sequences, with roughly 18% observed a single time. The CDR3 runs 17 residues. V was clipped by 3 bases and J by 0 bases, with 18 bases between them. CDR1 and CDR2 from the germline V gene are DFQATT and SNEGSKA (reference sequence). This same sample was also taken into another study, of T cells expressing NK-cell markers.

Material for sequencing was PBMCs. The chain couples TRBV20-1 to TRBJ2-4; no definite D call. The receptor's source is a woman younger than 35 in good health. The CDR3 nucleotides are TGCAGTGCTAGGGGCCCGTCTCGGTTACTAGCCAAAAACATTCAGTACTTC. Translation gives CSARGPSRLLAKNIQYF.